These 9 T cell receptor beta chains were sequenced from one sample in a study of blood T cell repertoires in COVID-19. Profiled with immunoSEQ multiplex PCR; TCRdb holds only in-frame clones, not every one. The sample lists hundreds of thousands of clones; approximately 86% were seen once. Material: peripheral blood. The source of these receptors is a man in his sixties or seventies with acute or convalescent COVID-19.

The rearrangement joins TRBV3-1 (or the pseudogene TRBV3-2) to TRBJ1-6, with 7 bases fitting TRBD1. Germline V gene sequence: CDR1 LGHDT, CDR2 YNNKEL (reference sequence). Trimming cost V 4 bases and J 4 bases; bases outside gene matches: 19. This CDR3 spans 20 amino acids. For the CDR3, the DNA is TGTGCCAGCAGCCCCCGCCAGACAGGGTTGCATTTCTGGTATAATTCACCCCTCCACTTT. Translating gives CASSPRQTGLHFWYNSPLHF.

The chain recombines TRBV3-1 (or the pseudogene TRBV3-2) with TRBJ2-7; D is ambiguous. CDR3 size: 16 residues. CDR1 and CDR2 from the germline V gene are LGHDT and YNNKEL (reference sequence). Between the trimmed V and J ends, which lost 4 bases and 2 bases, there was a span of 18 bases. The CDR3 here is CASSLPLVSYTYEQYF. The CDR3 DNA reads as TGTGCCAGCAGCCTCCCTCTGGTAAGCTATACCTACGAGCAGTACTTC.

The chain is built from TRBV9 and TRBJ2-5, with TRBD2 matching 10 bases. The trim removed 0 bases at V and 0 bases at J, leaving 8 bases unmatched. This CDR3 spans 18 amino acids. Germline V gene lookup returns CDR1 SGDLS and CDR2 YYNGEE. CDR3 DNA sequence: TGTGCCAGCAGCGTAGGGAATAGCGGGGGGTACTACCAAGAGACCCAGTACTTC. It encodes CASSVGNSGGYYQETQYF.

This clone has just one count. V and J are TRBV18 and TRBJ1-5, with D hard to call. CDR3 length: 14 residues. Germline V lookup: CDR1 KGHSH, CDR2 LQKENI. The V end lost 1 base, the J end lost 10 bases, and 14 bases lay between the germline ends. This CDR3 is CASSPRDGGGPQHF. The CDR3 DNA sequence: TGTGCCAGCTCACCACGCGACGGTGGAGGACCCCAGCATTTT.

The chain is built from TRBV15 and TRBJ2-5; the D gene is possibly TRBD2 (6 bases). CDR3 length: 15 amino acids. V was shortened by 1 base and J by 5 bases, with 14 bases between the two germline ends. Per germline, CDR1 LNHNV and CDR2 YYDKDF (reference sequence). Here the CDR3 reads CATSRAGGAGETQYF. The CDR3 coding sequence is TGTGCCACCAGCAGAGCTGGAGGGGCCGGGGAGACCCAGTACTTC. The full variable domain, with the rest looked up from reference TRBV15 and TRBJ2-5, is DAMVIQNPRYQVTQFGKPVTLSCSQTLNHNVMYWYQQKSSQAPKLLFHYYDKDFNNEADTPDNFQSRRPNTSFCFLDIRSPGLGDTAMYLCATSRAGGAGETQYFGPGTRLLVL.

The gene calls are TRBV24-1 and TRBJ1-5, with 11 bases lining up with TRBD1. The junction had 4 bases not matched to a gene; V was cut back by 4 bases and J by 3 bases. The V gene's germline CDR1 is KGHDR and CDR2 SFDVKD. The CDR3 spans 16 residues. The CDR3: CATSDPGQGANQPQHF. As DNA, the CDR3 is TGTGCCACCAGTGACCCCGGACAGGGGGCCAATCAGCCCCAGCATTTT.

This clone was seen just once. The chain carries TRBV21-1 and TRBJ2-1; TRBD1 reflects the table's D call only, with no check against the DNA. TRBV21-1 is a pseudogene locus. CDR3 length equals 16 residues. In DNA, the CDR3 is TGTGCCAGCACCCAGTGCCAGACAGGATCTTACAATGAGCAGTTCTTC. It codes for CASTQCQTGSYNEQFF.

The genes are TRBV9 and TRBJ2-7, with D possibly being TRBD1 (7 bases). CDR3 length: 15 residues. From germline, CDR1 is SGDLS and CDR2 YYNGEE. The ends were cut back, 4 bases at V and 1 base at J, with 15 bases in the middle. The CDR3 DNA follows: TGTGCCAGCAGCAAAGGGCGGGGACAGTCCTACGAGCAGTACTTC. Protein product: CASSKGRGQSYEQYF.

This clone was seen just once. The chain combines TRBV5-6 with TRBJ2-3, with D possibly being TRBD1 (6 bases). The CDR3 runs to 14 residues. Germline V gene data show CDR1 as SGHDT and CDR2 as YYEEEE. V was cut by 3 bases and J by 0 bases, with 8 bases left in between. For the CDR3, the DNA is TGTGCCAGCAGCTCAGGGGCAAGCACAGATACGCAGTATTTT. Residues: CASSSGASTDTQYF.